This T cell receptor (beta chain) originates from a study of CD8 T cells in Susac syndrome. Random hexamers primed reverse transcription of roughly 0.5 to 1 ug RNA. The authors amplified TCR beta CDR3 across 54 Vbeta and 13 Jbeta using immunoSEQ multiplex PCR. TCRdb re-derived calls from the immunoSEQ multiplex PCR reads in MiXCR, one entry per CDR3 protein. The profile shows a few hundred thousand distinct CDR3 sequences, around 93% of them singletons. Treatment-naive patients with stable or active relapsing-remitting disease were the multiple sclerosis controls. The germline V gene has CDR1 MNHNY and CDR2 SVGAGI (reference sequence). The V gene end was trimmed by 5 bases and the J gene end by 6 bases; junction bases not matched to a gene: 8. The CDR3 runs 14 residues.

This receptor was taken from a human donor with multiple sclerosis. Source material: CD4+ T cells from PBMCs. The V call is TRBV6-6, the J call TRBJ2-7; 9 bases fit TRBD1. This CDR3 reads CASSIPGQGGEQYV. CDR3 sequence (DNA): TGTGCCAGCAGTATACCGGGACAGGGAGGCGAGCAGTACGTC.